The present TCR beta chain was sequenced within a study of post-analysis software for immune sequencing data. Across the study: Progressive-relapsing, secondary progressive and relapsing-remitting multiple sclerosis were among the disease courses included. Study conclusions and caveats: The normalized Chao1 diversity of multiple sclerosis patients was significantly lower than that of controls. TRBV segments more frequent in patients than in controls numbered several and included TRBV5-6, TRBV5-1 and TRBV20-1. Samples from a shared batch, those prepared together, strongly co-clustered by F measure.

Unique molecular identifiers were carried by the TCR beta cDNA libraries. Input amounts of about 0.95 to 11 million T cells were used. These gave approximately 500,000 cDNA molecules, so each molecule approximated one T cell. In TCRdb, the PCR reads were re-called with MiXCR into one record per CDR3 protein. The data hold about 820,000 distinct CDR3 sequences, with around 53% observed a single time. This clonotype was picked up a small number of times. Its antigen is unknown. The CDR3 runs to 16 residues. CDR1 LGHNT and CDR2 FRNRAP come from the germline V gene. Trimming removed 0 bases at V and 3 bases at J, with 13 bases between.

This chain links TRBV12-5 with TRBJ2-3; no clear D. This receptor was taken from a girl aged 10 to 17 with multiple sclerosis. Sequencing was carried out using blood. CDR3 sequence: CASGLVSASGTDTQYF. CDR3 sequence (DNA): TGTGCTAGTGGTTTGGTATCGGCCAGTGGGACAGATACGCAGTATTTT. Looking up the rest from reference TRBV12-5 and TRBJ2-3 gives the full variable domain: DARVTQTPRHKVTEMGQEVTMRCQPILGHNTVFWYRQTMMQGLELLAYFRNRAPLDDSGMPKDRFSAEMPDATLATLKIQPSEPRDSAVYFCASGLVSASGTDTQYFGPGTRLTVL.